This entry lists 19 T cell receptor beta chains sequenced from one sample in a study of blood T cell repertoires in COVID-19. Method: immunoSEQ multiplex PCR; TCRdb's copy keeps in-frame clones and lacks some. The repertoire includes hundreds of thousands of clones, about 89% of them detected once, and around a tenth sits in the top ten. The sample taken for sequencing was PBMCs or T cells enriched from blood (not recorded which). The receptors originated from a woman between 40 and 50 years old who had recovered from COVID-19.

J is TRBJ2-7 and V is TRBV7-2; 14 bases are shared with TRBD2. The germline CDR1 and CDR2 sequences are SGHTA and FQGNSA. J gave up 3 bases and V 5 bases, and 6 bases lay outside the gene matches. The CDR3 spans 16 residues. The DNA for the CDR3 is TGTGCCAGCAGCCCGACGACTAGCGGGGGGGTCTACGAGCAGTACTTC. It specifies CASSPTTSGGVYEQYF.

The V call is TRBV5-5, the J call TRBJ1-4; D is unclear. With 0 bases removed from V and 4 bases from J, the gap between germline ends came to 7 bases. CDR3 size: 14 residues. Germline lookup yields CDR1 SGHKS and CDR2 YYEKEE (reference sequence). CDR3 amino acids: CASSLGRINEKLFF. CDR3 sequence (DNA): TGTGCCAGCAGCTTGGGCAGGATTAATGAAAAACTGTTTTTT. The complete variable domain, with remaining parts taken from reference TRBV5-5 and TRBJ1-4, reads DAGVTQSPTHLIKTRGQQVTLRCSPISGHKSVSWYQQVLGQGPQFIFQYYEKEERGRGNFPDRFSARQFPNYSSELNVNALLLGDSALYLCASSLGRINEKLFFGSGTQLSVL.

The chain couples TRBV18 to TRBJ2-5; D possibly corresponds to TRBD2 (6 bases). Trimming removed 3 bases from V and 4 bases from J, with 12 bases in between. The CDR3 extends over 14 amino acids. Per germline, CDR1 KGHSH and CDR2 LQKENI. The CDR3 DNA reads as TGTGCCAGCTCACCCCGGGAGTTCAGAGAGACCCAGTACTTC. It yields the protein CASSPREFRETQYF.

This clone was picked up one time. V and J are TRBV13 and TRBJ2-3, with a tentative D call TRBD1 (6 bases). Looked up from germline, CDR1 is PRHDT and CDR2 is FYEKMQ (reference sequence). The CDR3 extends over 15 amino acids. V lost 0 bases to trimming and J lost 2 bases, with 9 bases between them. CDR3 coding DNA: TGTGCCAGCAGCTTAGGACAGGGTATCACAGATACGCAGTATTTT. Protein sequence: CASSLGQGITDTQYF.

This clone came up once. The chain's CDR3 is CASSLGGVGLRVEKLFF. The CDR3 DNA reads TGTGCCAGCAGCTTAGGGGGGGTAGGCCTCCGGGTTGAAAAACTGTTTTTT. The rearrangement links TRBV7-9 to TRBJ1-4, with D possibly TRBD1 on 5 matching bases. The germline V gene has CDR1 SEHNR and CDR2 FQNEAQ (reference sequence). The V end lost 1 base, the J end lost 7 bases, and 19 bases lay between the germline ends. This CDR3 comprises 17 residues. The full variable domain, its missing parts supplied by reference TRBV7-9 and TRBJ1-4, is DTGVSQNPRHKITKRGQNVTFRCDPISEHNRLYWYRQTLGQGPEFLTYFQNEAQLEKSRLLSDRFSAERPKGSFSTLEIQRTEQGDSAMYLCASSLGGVGLRVEKLFFGSGTQLSVL.

Of note for this clone: The same CDR3 arises from other DNA sequences in this sample as well. J is TRBJ2-1 and V is TRBV4-1; the D is unclear. This CDR3 comprises 16 residues. The germline V and J ends were trimmed by 0 bases and 0 bases, with 9 bases remaining between them. Germline V gene sequence: CDR1 MGHRA, CDR2 YSYEKL. CDR3 nucleotide sequence: TGCGCCAGCAGCCAAGAAGGCGGCAGCTCCTACAATGAGCAGTTCTTC. This translates into CASSQEGGSSYNEQFF.

The J gene is TRBJ2-3, the V gene TRBV6-1, with D tentatively TRBD2 (6 bases). This CDR3 region has 14 residues. The germline CDR1 and CDR2 sequences are MNHNS and SASEGT. Trimming took off 2 bases at V and 3 bases at J, with 9 bases between the two ends. DNA for the CDR3: TGTGCCAGCAGTGAAACCGGGAGTACAGATACGCAGTATTTT. Translating gives CASSETGSTDTQYF.

The rearrangement uses TRBV15 and TRBJ2-1; TRBD1 aligns across 10 bases. The length of the CDR3 is 14 residues. V lost 1 base, J lost 6 bases, and 0 bases stayed unmatched. The germline V gene has CDR1 LNHNV and CDR2 YYDKDF (reference sequence). The CDR3 reads CATSRGQGANEQFF. DNA of the CDR3: TGTGCCACCAGCAGAGGACAGGGGGCCAATGAGCAGTTCTTC.

The rearrangement links TRBV18 to TRBJ1-1, with TRBD1 identical over 10 bases. CDR3 size: 15 residues. Germline trimming cut 6 bases from V and 5 bases from J; bases unmatched to any gene: 9. Germline CDR1 reads KGHSH; CDR2 reads LQKENI. DNA for the CDR3: TGTGCCAGCTCTATCGAGACAGGGGGCTTAACTGAAGCTTTCTTT. Translating it yields CASSIETGGLTEAFF.

V usage is TRBV4-2 and J usage is TRBJ2-1; D gene unclear. Trimming stripped 1 base from V and 10 bases from J, with 8 bases between. The germline gives CDR1 LGHNA, CDR2 YNFKEQ. The CDR3 has 12 residues. CDR3 in DNA: TGTGCCAGCAGCCAAGTCCACAGCGAGCAGTTCTTC. Protein: CASSQVHSEQFF.

This clone appeared once. The rearrangement links TRBV12-3 or TRBV12-4 to TRBJ1-4; the D gene is possibly TRBD1 (6 bases). The germline V and J ends were trimmed by 7 bases and 7 bases, with 10 bases remaining between them. CDR3 length: 12 amino acids. The CDR3 sequence: CASKPTGEKLFF. The CDR3 nucleotides are TGTGCCAGCAAACCGACAGGTGAAAAACTGTTTTTT.

The sample holds a few counts of this clone. The chain is built from TRBV11-2 and TRBJ2-2; D possibly corresponds to TRBD2 (5 bases). V was cut by 0 bases and J by 3 bases, with 14 bases left in between. In germline, CDR1 is SGHAT, CDR2 FQNNGV. The CDR3 extends over 17 amino acids. CDR3 in DNA: TGTGCCAGCAGCTTAGACGAGGTTAACGGGGACACCGGGGAGCTGTTTTTT. Amino acids: CASSLDEVNGDTGELFF.

The rearrangement uses TRBV19 and TRBJ2-4; maybe TRBD2 (6 bases). Germline V lookup: CDR1 LNHDA, CDR2 SQIVND (reference sequence). The CDR3 covers 15 residues. V was cut by 3 bases and J by 5 bases, with 14 bases left in between. CDR3 bases: TGTGCCAGTAGTATGGCCGGGGGAAGCCAAAACATTCAGTACTTC. Its protein is CASSMAGGSQNIQYF.

V gene TRBV4-1 combines with J gene TRBJ1-5, with a tentative D call TRBD1 (5 bases). Trimming took 6 bases from V and 4 from J, leaving 16 bases between them. This CDR3 has 15 amino acids. Germline lookup yields CDR1 MGHRA and CDR2 YSYEKL. Written as DNA, the CDR3 is TGCGCCAGCAGGTCCGCGGAAGGGGCAAATCAGCCCCAGCATTTT. Protein sequence: CASRSAEGANQPQHF.

The chain has TRBV11-1 and TRBJ2-1; 9 bases match TRBD2. CDR3 length equals 15 residues. Germline V gives CDR1 SGHAT, CDR2 FQDESV (reference sequence). With 3 bases clipped from V and 8 bases from J, the junction kept 8 bases outside the gene matches. The DNA of the CDR3 is TGTGCCAGCAGCTTCTCTAGCGGGGCTTTGGATGAGCAGTTCTTC. It is translated as CASSFSSGALDEQFF.

This clone occurred a few times. This chain joins TRBV5-1 and TRBJ2-1; 11 nucleotides agree with TRBD2. Per the germline V gene, CDR1 is SGHRS and CDR2 is YFSETQ. The CDR3 has 16 residues. The V gene end was trimmed by 4 bases and the J gene end by 9 bases; junction bases not matched to a gene: 12. In nucleotides, the CDR3 is TGCGCCAGCAGCGCACCGGGACTAGCGGCTCGGACTGAGCAGTTCTTC. Encoded protein: CASSAPGLAARTEQFF. The full variable domain, its missing parts supplied by reference TRBV5-1 and TRBJ2-1, is KAGVTQTPRYLIKTRGQQVTLSCSPISGHRSVSWYQQTPGQGLQFLFEYFSETQRNKGNFPGRFSGRQFSNSRSEMNVSTLELGDSALYLCASSAPGLAARTEQFFGPGTRLTVL.

V usage is TRBV10-2 and J usage is TRBJ1-1; the D is unclear. This CDR3 spans 13 amino acids. The V and J ends lost 8 bases and 1 base respectively, with 11 bases between them. Germline values: CDR1 WSHSY, CDR2 SAAADI. CDR3 nucleotides: TGCGCCAGCCTCCGGGTGGAGAACACTGAAGCTTTCTTT. Translation: CASLRVENTEAFF.

The chain combines TRBV15 with TRBJ2-7; tentatively, D is TRBD1 (6 bases). V was shortened by 3 bases and J by 3 bases, with 12 bases between the two germline ends. The CDR3 has 14 residues. Germline CDR1 reads LNHNV; CDR2 reads YYDKDF (reference sequence). The CDR3 bases are TGTGCCACCAGCAGCGTCCACAGGGTCTACGAGCAGTACTTC. It encodes CATSSVHRVYEQYF. Combining the CDR3 with reference TRBV15 and TRBJ2-7 gives the whole variable domain DAMVIQNPRYQVTQFGKPVTLSCSQTLNHNVMYWYQQKSSQAPKLLFHYYDKDFNNEADTPDNFQSRRPNTSFCFLDIRSPGLGDTAMYLCATSSVHRVYEQYFGPGTRLTVT.

This clone was counted between two and nine times. This chain connects TRBV28 to TRBJ2-1; D ambiguous. This CDR3 has 19 amino acids. CDR1 MDHEN and CDR2 SYDVKM come from the germline V gene. Trimming shortened V by 3 bases and J by 0 bases, and 21 bases separated the two germline ends. The CDR3 DNA sequence: TGTGCCAGCAGTTTCCCCGCTCCTGCGCCTTCTAGCTCCTACAATGAGCAGTTCTTC. This codes for CASSFPAPAPSSSYNEQFF.